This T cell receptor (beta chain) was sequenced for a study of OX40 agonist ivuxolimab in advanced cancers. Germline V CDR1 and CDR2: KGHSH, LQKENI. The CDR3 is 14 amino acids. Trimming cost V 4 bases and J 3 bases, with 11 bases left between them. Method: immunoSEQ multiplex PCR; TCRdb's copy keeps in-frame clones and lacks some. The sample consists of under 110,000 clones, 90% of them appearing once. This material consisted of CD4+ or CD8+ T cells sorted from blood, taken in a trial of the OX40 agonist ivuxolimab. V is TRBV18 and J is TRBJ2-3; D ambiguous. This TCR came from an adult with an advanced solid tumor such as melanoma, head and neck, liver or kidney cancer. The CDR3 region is CASSLPDGTDTQYF. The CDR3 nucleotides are TGTGCCAGCTCACTACCGGACGGAACAGATACGCAGTATTTT.